This TCR beta chain derives from a study of beta chain features in type 1 diabetes. Study outcomes and limitations: Junctions at VDJ sites from type 1 diabetes patients had fewer insertions and more deletions. Researchers report that Type 1 diabetes patients had moderately but significantly shorter TCRB CDR3s across all four CD4+ subsets.

This clone was counted between two and nine times. Its specificity is unknown. What was sequenced were expressed TCRB transcripts, since all of the isolated RNA had been reverse transcribed. The table came from immunoSEQ multiplex PCR; TCRdb's copy has only in-frame clones and leaves some out. The table lists around 340,000 clones, approximately 9.9% of them singletons. Every donor had blood drawn once into heparin, roughly 100 mL on average. Germline CDR1 SGDLS, CDR2 YYNGEE. The CDR3 is 16 amino acids. Unmatched junction bases numbered 3, after V lost 0 bases and J lost 0 bases. This chain connects TRBV9 to TRBJ2-5; 9 bases are shared with TRBD2. The sample consisted of central memory CD4+ T cells from blood. The clonotype originates from a young man with type 1 diabetes. The CDR3 DNA reads TGTGCCAGCAGCGTAGCTAGCGGGAAGTACCAAGAGACCCAGTACTTC. It codes for CASSVASGKYQETQYF.